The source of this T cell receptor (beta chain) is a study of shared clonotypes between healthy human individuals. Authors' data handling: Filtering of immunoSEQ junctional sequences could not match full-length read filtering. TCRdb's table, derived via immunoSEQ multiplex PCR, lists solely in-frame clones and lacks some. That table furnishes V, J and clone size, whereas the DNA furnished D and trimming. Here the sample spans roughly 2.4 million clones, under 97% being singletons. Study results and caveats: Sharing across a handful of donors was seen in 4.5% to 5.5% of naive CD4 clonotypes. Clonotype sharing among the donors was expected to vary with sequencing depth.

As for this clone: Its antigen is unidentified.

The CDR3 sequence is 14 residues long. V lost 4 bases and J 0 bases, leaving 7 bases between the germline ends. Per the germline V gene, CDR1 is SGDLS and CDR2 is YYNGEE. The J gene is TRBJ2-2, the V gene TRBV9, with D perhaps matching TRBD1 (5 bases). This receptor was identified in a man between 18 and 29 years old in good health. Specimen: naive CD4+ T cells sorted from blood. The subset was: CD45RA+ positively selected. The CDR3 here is CASSQGANTGELFF. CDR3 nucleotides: TGTGCCAGCAGCCAGGGCGCGAACACCGGGGAGCTGTTTTTT.